The TCR beta chain under discussion was sequenced for a study of blood T cell repertoires in COVID-19. As for the study in general: The origin of the acute and convalescent COVID-19 samples was the United States, Italy and Spain. PBMCs, B-cell-depleted T cells, or T cells were the source of the cDNA or gDNA that made up the material.

How the authors handled the data: Counts of nucleated cells, estimated from reference gene primer amplification, were obtained. Sequenced by immunoSEQ multiplex PCR; TCRdb stores in-frame clones only, minus some. That table furnishes V, J and clone size, whereas the DNA furnished D and trimming. The data show a few hundred thousand clones, roughly four fifths seen once. The CDR3 loop spans 12 amino acids. Germline V CDR1 and CDR2: MNHEY, SVGAGI. V shed 5 bases and J 11 bases; nucleotides not matched to a gene: 6. This clonotype was sampled from a human donor with acute or convalescent COVID-19. The donor label of this sample is uncertain. The sequenced sample consisted of peripheral blood. The chain combines TRBV6-5 with TRBJ2-7; TRBD1 matches 10 bases. The CDR3 coding sequence is TGTGCCAGCAGTCTAACCGGGACAGGGGAGTACTTC. As protein: CASSLTGTGEYF.